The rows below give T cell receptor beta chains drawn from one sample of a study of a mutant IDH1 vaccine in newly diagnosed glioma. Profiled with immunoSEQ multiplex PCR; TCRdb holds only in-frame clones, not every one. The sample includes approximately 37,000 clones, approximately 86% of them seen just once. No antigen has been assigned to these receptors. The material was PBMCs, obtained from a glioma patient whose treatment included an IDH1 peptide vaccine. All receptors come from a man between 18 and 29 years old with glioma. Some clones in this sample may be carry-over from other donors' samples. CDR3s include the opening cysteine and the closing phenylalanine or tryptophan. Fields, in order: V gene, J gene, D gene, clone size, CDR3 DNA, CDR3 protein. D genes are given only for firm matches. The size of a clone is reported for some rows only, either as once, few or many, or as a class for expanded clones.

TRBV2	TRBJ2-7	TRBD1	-	TGTGCCAGCAGTCTAGGGACAGGGGCCTACGAGCAGTACTTC	CASSLGTGAYEQYF
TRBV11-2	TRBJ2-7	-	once	TGTGCCAGCAGCCTGGACAGTTCGAACTACGAGCAGTACTTC	CASSLDSSNYEQYF
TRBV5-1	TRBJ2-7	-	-	TGCGCCAGCAGCTTTGAAAGTGTGGGGGACGAGCAGTACTTC	CASSFESVGDEQYF
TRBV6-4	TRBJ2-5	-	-	TGTGCCAGCAGTGAACGGTATGGGGAGACCCAGTACTTC	CASSERYGETQYF
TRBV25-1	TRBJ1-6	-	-	TGTGCCAGTCGGACTGGGAGTTCTAATTCACCCCTCCACTTT	CASRTGSSNSPLHF
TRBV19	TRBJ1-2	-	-	TGTGCCAGCGCGACAGTTAACTATGGCTACACCTTC	CASATVNYGYTF
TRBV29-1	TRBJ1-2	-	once	TGCAGCGTAGGGCCGGACGGGGGCTACACCTTC	CSVGPDGGYTF
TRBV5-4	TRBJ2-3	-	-	TGTGCCAGCAGCTTGGAAAAGGGGACAGATACGCAGTATTTT	CASSLEKGTDTQYF
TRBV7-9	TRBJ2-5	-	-	TGTGCCAGCAGCTTTAATTGGCAGGGGCCCGCGGAGACCCAGTACTTC	CASSFNWQGPAETQYF
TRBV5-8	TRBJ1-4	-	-	TGTGCCAGCAGCGTTGGGACACAAAAACTGTTTTTT	CASSVGTQKLFF
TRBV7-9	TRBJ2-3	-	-	TGTGCCAGCAACTCCCCTGCGGTAGATACGCAGTATTTT	CASNSPAVDTQYF